This T cell receptor beta chain was documented in a study of cytomegalovirus exposure and HLA in healthy donors. With 60 Vbeta and 13 Jbeta primers, the PCR was carried out. Clones were read by immunoSEQ multiplex PCR, and TCRdb kept only the in-frame ones, dropping some. The sample carries 150,000 to 200,000 clones, approximately 81% recorded once. The sequenced sample consisted of PBMCs. The sequence derives from a woman aged 45 to 65 in good health and CMV-seronegative.

The chain's CDR3 is CASSAKYWGPAAGELFF. CDR3 coding DNA: TGTGCCAGCAGCGCCAAGTATTGGGGGCCCGCAGCGGGGGAGCTGTTTTTT. The genes are TRBV7-3 and TRBJ2-2; D is possibly TRBD1 (6 bases). V shed 5 bases and J shed 8 bases, with 24 bases lying between them. Germline CDR1 is SGHTA and CDR2 is FQGTGA. The CDR3 spans 17 residues.